The clone carrying this T cell receptor beta chain was observed a few times. The antigen is undetermined. Amplification of the TCR beta CDR3 regions used RNA transcripts (as template). Scientists carried out first-round RT-PCR using HTBI primers and then a second-round multiplex PCR. TCRdb reanalysed the multiplex PCR reads using MiXCR and keeps one entry per CDR3 protein. The table includes about 550,000 distinct CDR3 sequences, about 40% detected once. These data belong to a study of Graves' ophthalmopathy and Graves' hyperthyroidism. Looking at the study overall: If no ophthalmopathy appeared within 18 months of follow-up, hyperthyroidism was termed stable.

V dropped 7 bases and J dropped 8 bases, with 20 bases sitting between them. The CDR3 has 14 amino acids. The V gene's germline CDR1 is SQVTM and CDR2 ANQGSEA. Study-wide findings and caveats: Most clonotypes expanded in thyroid above 0.001 frequency were present in blood too.

The TCR sequence derives from an adult man with Graves' hyperthyroidism. V and J are TRBV29-1 and TRBJ1-4; D may be TRBD1 (6 bases). The sample taken for sequencing was peripheral blood or thyroid tissue (not recorded which). The CDR3 sequence is CSAEQGAAGEKLFF. CDR3 nucleotides: TGCAGCGCCGAACAGGGAGCCGCCGGAGAAAAACTGTTTTTT.